This T cell receptor beta chain was retrieved from a study of T cells after posttransplantation cyclophosphamide. Study results and limitations: Later blood repertoires were often dominated by clones from the donor CD8+ memory compartment. Tissue-infiltrating T cells from skin or gut overlapped little with blood T cells. Recipient CMV seropositivity and CMV reactivation strongly tracked TRB clonality.

Peripheral blood was collected from the related graft donor on the marrow donation day. Here immunoSEQ multiplex PCR was the method, and the copy in TCRdb shows in-frame clones only, minus some. The sample records about 47,000 clones, 92% being singletons. Note on this clone: Its antigen remains unidentified.

V lost 5 bases, J lost 2 bases, and 7 bases stayed unmatched. CDR3 length equals 14 residues. In germline, CDR1 is SGHRS, CDR2 YFSETQ. The clonotype comes from a woman in her forties or fifties in good health and a related stem cell transplant donor. The sequenced material came from PBMCs. The V and J genes are TRBV5-1 and TRBJ2-7, with 7 bases that match TRBD2. The CDR3 protein is CASRVVGTTYEQYF. CDR3 bases: TGCGCCAGCAGAGTAGTGGGGACTACCTACGAGCAGTACTTC.